The 26 T cell receptor beta chains listed next were all sequenced from one sample in a study of tumor-infiltrating lymphocytes in primary liver carcinoma. Co-extraction of RNA and DNA was performed on roughly 20-33 mg of unsorted bulk tissue. Starting material of 400 to 600 ng total RNA yielded TCR beta cDNA via a constant-region primer. Three nested multiplex PCR rounds of slightly modified ARM-PCR generated TCR beta libraries. The first two PCR rounds, around 11 cycles each, used TRBV1-TRBV30 forward primers and a C-beta reverse primer. TCRdb re-analysed the multiplex PCR reads in MiXCR, keeping a single row per CDR3 protein. The sample has roughly 190,000 distinct CDR3 sequences, approximately 86% seen once. The material sequenced was tumor tissue from primary liver carcinoma. These receptors were obtained from a man aged 40-55 years with primary liver carcinoma and hepatitis B virus infection.

In regard to this clonotype: Its ends do not fully match the called genes, so a read error is possible. The CDR3 sequence is CACSLGVPGLPQNEQFF. CDR3 coding DNA: TGTGCCTGCAGCTTAGGCGTACCAGGACTCCCCCAAAATGAGCAGTTCTTC. This chain joins TRBV11-3 and TRBJ2-1, with D possibly being TRBD2 (5 bases). CDR1 and CDR2 from the germline V gene are SGHNT and YENEEA. The CDR3 consists of 17 residues. The full variable domain, its missing parts supplied by reference TRBV11-3 and TRBJ2-1, is EAGVVQSPRYKIIEKKQPVAFWCNPISGHNTLYWYLQNLGQGPELLIRYENEEAVDDSQLPKDRFSAERLKGVDSTLKIQPAELGDSAVYLCACSLGVPGLPQNEQFFGPGTRLTVL.

Points on this clonotype: Mismatch with germline at one junction end may stem from a read error. V is TRBV11-2 and J is TRBJ2-1; D is perhaps TRBD2 (5 bases). CDR3 length equals 16 residues. Germline CDR1 and CDR2: SGHAT and FQNNGV. In DNA, the CDR3 is TGTACCAGCGCTTTTTCTAGCCCGAGCTCCTACAATGAGCAGTTCTTC. Translation gives CTSAFSSPSSYNEQFF.

In the case of this clonotype: A much larger clone lies one base from this, so it may be a read error. The chain is built from TRBV7-9 and TRBJ1-2; D gene ambiguous. The CDR3 is 12 amino acids. V lost 1 base to trimming and J lost 5 bases, with 5 bases between them. Germline-derived CDR1 and CDR2 are SEHNR and FQNEAQ (reference sequence). The CDR3 bases are TGTGCCAGCAGCTTAGGGAAGTATGGCTACACCTTC. As protein: CASSLGKYGYTF.

Note on this clonotype: A much larger clone sits a single nucleotide away, making a read error possible. The CDR3 region is CASTVDSVQPQHF. Here the CDR3 DNA reads TGTGCCAGCACCGTAGACAGTGTCCAGCCCCAGCATTTT. The rearrangement uses TRBV28 and TRBJ1-5; perhaps TRBD1 as D (5 bases). Germline V gene lookup returns CDR1 MDHEN and CDR2 SYDVKM. This CDR3 is built from 13 residues. V was pared by 7 bases and J by 7 bases, with 14 bases between.

Notes on this clonotype: The junction departs from the called germline gene at one end, perhaps through a read error. The CDR3 DNA sequence: TGTGCCAGCAGTCAGATCCGACTAGTCCCCTGTCGGGCCTCTCGGGCCAACGTCCTGACTTTC. This gives the protein CASSQIRLVPCRASRANVLTF. The chain couples TRBV12-3 or TRBV12-4 to TRBJ2-6, with D possibly matching TRBD2 (6 bases). This CDR3 region has 21 residues.

Of note for this clonotype: A read error is possible here, since a much larger clone lies one base away. The chain employs TRBV28 and TRBJ2-2; D is ambiguous. V was cut by 3 bases and J by 3 bases, with 14 bases left in between. CDR3 size: 16 residues. Germline loops: CDR1 MDHEN, CDR2 SYDVKM. CDR3 amino acids: CASSFPQWPYTGELFF. CDR3 DNA sequence: TGTGCCAGCAGTTTCCCACAGTGGCCTTACACCGGGGAGCTGTTTTTT.

Of note for this clonotype: One junction end does not reproduce the germline sequence, and a read error may be involved. The chain joins TRBV30 to TRBJ1-4; 10 bases are a match to TRBD1. Germline V gene lookup returns CDR1 GTSNPN and CDR2 SVGIG (reference sequence). The CDR3 covers 15 residues. CDR3 region: CACTDRGRGNEKLLF. Here the CDR3 DNA reads TGTGCCTGCACAGACAGGGGGCGAGGGAATGAAAAACTGCTTTTT.

As regards this clonotype: One end of the junction does not line up with germline, which may come from a read error. The chain carries TRBV11-1 and TRBJ1-2; no definite D call. Germline assignment: CDR1 SGHAT and CDR2 FQDESV (reference sequence). This CDR3 is 14 amino acids long. CDR3 sequence reads: CTSSFKGFVYGYTF. The CDR3 DNA reads as TGTACCAGCAGCTTCAAGGGATTTGTCTACGGCTACACCTTC.

The V gene is TRBV12-3 or TRBV12-4, the J gene TRBJ2-3, with unresolved D. The ends were cut back, 10 bases at V and 2 bases at J, with 19 bases in the middle. The CDR3 loop spans 15 amino acids. CDR3 loop: CANTGQALNTDTQYF. CDR3 bases: TGTGCCAACACTGGGCAGGCTTTAAACACAGATACGCAGTATTTT.

This clonotype showed up just a few times. A read error is possible here, since a much larger clone lies one base away. This chain joins TRBV7-8 and TRBJ2-7; D might be TRBD2 (5 bases). Germline-derived CDR1 and CDR2 are SGHVS and FQNEAQ. This CDR3 comprises 13 residues. V was cut by 1 base and J by 7 bases, with 11 bases left in between. The CDR3 coding sequence is TGTGCCAGCAGCTTAGACGGGGAGAGAGAGCAGTACTTC. This sequence encodes CASSLDGEREQYF. Drawing the rest from reference TRBV7-8 and TRBJ2-7, the complete variable domain is GAGVSQSPRYKVAKRGQDVALRCDPISGHVSLFWYQQALGQGPEFLTYFQNEAQLDKSGLPSDRFFAERPEGSVSTLKIQRTQQEDSAVYLCASSLDGEREQYFGPGTRLTVT.

About this clonotype itself: The junction departs from germline at one end; a sequencing error may be responsible. The chain uses TRBV29-1 and TRBJ1-1; 7 bases match TRBD1. The CDR3 loop spans 15 amino acids. CDR1 and CDR2 (germline): SQVTM, ANQGSEA. The CDR3 spells CSVEDRGTENTETLF. CDR3 coding DNA: TGCAGCGTTGAAGATCGGGGGACAGAGAACACTGAAACTTTGTTT.

This clonotype was recorded only once. In DNA, the CDR3 is TGTATCAGCAGTGAAGTTAGGGAGACAGGCAACGAGCAGTACTTC. Translation gives CISSEVRETGNEQYF. The chain has TRBV6-1 and TRBJ2-7, with D perhaps matching TRBD1 (6 bases). The CDR3 length is 15 residues. The germline V gene encodes CDR1 MNHNS and CDR2 SASEGT.

Comment on this clonotype: The conserved phenylalanine or tryptophan is not found at the CDR3 terminus, so this likely reflects a read error. No DNA is shown, since the ends of the CDR3 on it are uncertain; the CDR3 is the one TCRdb lists. J is TRBJ2-5 and V is TRBV29-1; TRBD1, as called in the table, went unchecked against the DNA. Termini included, the CDR3 measures 13 amino acids. CDR1 is SQVTM and CDR2 is ANQGSEA in the germline V gene. The CDR3 loop is CSVAGLGQETQYL.

With respect to this clonotype: The germline gene is not matched at one end of the junction; a read error may be the cause. This chain links TRBV29-1 with TRBJ1-2; D unclear. From germline, CDR1 is SQVTM and CDR2 ANQGSEA. This CDR3 spans 14 amino acids. The CDR3 protein is CSVIRGRGDYGYTF. CDR3 bases: TGTAGCGTTATACGAGGACGGGGTGACTATGGCTACACCTTC.

The genes are TRBV29-1 and TRBJ1-2, with D perhaps matching TRBD1 (5 bases). Trimming removed 7 bases at V and 10 bases at J, with 16 bases between. The CDR3 is 11 amino acids. The germline V gene encodes CDR1 SQVTM and CDR2 ANQGSEA. The chain's CDR3 is CSGRQIGNYTF. The CDR3 DNA reads TGCAGCGGTCGACAGATCGGTAACTACACCTTC.

This rearrangement joins TRBV6-5 to TRBJ1-3, with 7 nucleotides matching TRBD1. J was trimmed by 1 base and V by 9 bases; bases with no gene match: 9. The CDR3 totals 15 residues. Germline V CDR1 and CDR2: MNHEY, SVGAGI. CDR3 protein: CARTQGGHSGNTIYF. In DNA, the CDR3 is TGTGCCAGGACCCAAGGGGGCCATTCTGGAAACACCATATATTTT.

A note on this clonotype: The germline gene is not matched at one end of the junction; a read error may be the cause. The rearrangement joins TRBV4-2 to TRBJ1-6; TRBD1 aligns across 8 bases. This CDR3 region has 18 residues. Looked up from germline, CDR1 is LGHNA and CDR2 is YNFKEQ. CDR3 coding DNA: TGTGCCACCAGCCAAGATACTCGGGGGACAGGAGTCAATTCACCCCTCCACTTT. Residues: CATSQDTRGTGVNSPLHF.

Worth noting for this clonotype: One end of the junction varies from germline; a read error may be responsible. The chain couples TRBV5-1 to TRBJ1-1; TRBD1 matches at 7 bases. CDR1 SGHRS and CDR2 YFSETQ come from the germline V gene. This CDR3 is 16 amino acids long. The CDR3 DNA reads as TGCGCCAGCAGCACCGGGACAGAGGGAATGAACACTGAAGCTGTCTTT. It specifies CASSTGTEGMNTEAVF.

With regard to this clonotype: A read error may account for a junction end that differs from germline. The chain combines TRBV29-1 with TRBJ1-1, with TRBD1 matching 8 bases. This CDR3 is built from 14 residues. The V gene's germline CDR1 is SQVTM and CDR2 ANQGSEA. CDR3 nucleotide sequence: TGCAGCGTGTGTCCCAGGGGGCAGAACACTGAATCTTTCTTT. This translates into CSVCPRGQNTESFF.

A remark on this clonotype: The conserved phenylalanine or tryptophan is not found at the CDR3 terminus, so this likely reflects a read error. The chain uses TRBV12-3 or TRBV12-4 and TRBJ2-3; tentative D call: TRBD2 (6 bases). This CDR3 comprises 14 residues. CDR3 coding DNA: TGTACCAGCAAAGGGACTTTTAACACAGATACGCAGTATTCT. Its protein product is CTSKGTFNTDTQYS.

This clonotype appeared once. At one of its ends the junction is not consistent with the germline gene, which may arise from a read error. This rearrangement joins TRBV28 to TRBJ2-1; TRBD2 might be the D (5 bases). This CDR3 has 13 amino acids. Germline V CDR1 and CDR2: MDHEN, SYDVKM. CDR3 sequence: CVSSLGSCYEQFF. The DNA for the CDR3 is TGTGTCAGCAGTTTAGGGAGTTGCTATGAGCAGTTCTTC.

Regarding this clonotype: A read error is possible here, since a much larger clone lies one base away. CDR3 nucleotides: TGTGCCAGCAGTTTATTAAGGACTTCCTACAATGAGGAGTTCTTC. Translated, it gives CASSLLRTSYNEEFF. The chain uses TRBV28 and TRBJ2-1; tentative D call: TRBD2 (5 bases). In germline, CDR1 is MDHEN, CDR2 SYDVKM. The CDR3 has 15 amino acids.

The chain joins TRBV12-5 to TRBJ2-3; TRBD2 might be the D (5 bases). Trimming shortened V by 8 bases and J by 8 bases, and 26 bases separated the two germline ends. The CDR3 is 16 amino acids. Germline lookup yields CDR1 LGHNT and CDR2 FRNRAP. The CDR3 DNA reads TGTGCTAGTTGTCTAACTAGTGGGATCTCTTTGGGTACGCAGTATTTT. This translates into CASCLTSGISLGTQYF. The whole variable domain, remainder taken from reference TRBV12-5 and TRBJ2-3, is DARVTQTPRHKVTEMGQEVTMRCQPILGHNTVFWYRQTMMQGLELLAYFRNRAPLDDSGMPKDRFSAEMPDATLATLKIQPSEPRDSAVYFCASCLTSGISLGTQYFGPGTRLTVL.

This clonotype rates as medium-sized (0.01 to 0.1%). The chain joins TRBV4-3 to TRBJ2-1; the match to TRBD2 covers 15 bases. Trimming at V came to 6 bases and at J to 7 bases, leaving 13 bases not matched to a gene. Germline lookup yields CDR1 LGHNA and CDR2 YSLEER. The CDR3 length is 18 residues. CDR3 sequence reads: CASSLDWTSGRAWNEQFF. The DNA for the CDR3 is TGCGCCAGCAGTCTGGATTGGACTAGCGGGAGGGCCTGGAATGAGCAGTTCTTC.

To note about this clonotype: One end of the junction fails to match germline, which may point to a read error. The rearrangement links TRBV5-1 to TRBJ2-3; D perhaps matches TRBD1 (6 bases). CDR3 length: 14 residues. Germline CDR1 SGHRS, CDR2 YFSETQ. Here the CDR3 DNA reads TGCGCCAGCACCTTGGGACAATCCACAGATACGCATTATTTT. As protein: CASTLGQSTDTHYF.

At least ten counts were recorded for this clonotype. For the CDR3, the DNA is TGTGCCTCCGGCCTCACGGGAGGCACAGATACGCAGTATTTT. It encodes CASGLTGGTDTQYF. The V call is TRBV30, the J call TRBJ2-3; D is perhaps TRBD2 (6 bases). V shed 7 bases and J shed 1 base, with 15 bases lying between them. The V gene's germline CDR1 is GTSNPN and CDR2 SVGIG (reference sequence). The CDR3 contains 14 residues.